This T cell receptor beta chain was captured in a study of early T cells in non-severe SARS-CoV-2 infection. There are 16 residues in the CDR3. Looked up from germline, CDR1 is DFQATT and CDR2 is SNEGSKA (reference sequence). V lost 6 bases to trimming and J lost 1 base; unmatched junction nucleotides: 14. TCRdb re-analysed the 5' RACE reads in MiXCR, keeping a single row per CDR3 protein. The profile shows about 67,000 distinct CDR3 sequences, 11% of them singletons. This clonotype was seen a handful of times. Source material: whole blood. This clonotype originated in an adult who was a healthcare worker with PCR-confirmed SARS-CoV-2 infection or an uninfected control (not recorded which). This rearrangement joins TRBV20-1 to TRBJ2-7; 8 nucleotides match TRBD1. The CDR3: CSAGQGPNPSSYEQYF. The CDR3 DNA follows: TGCAGTGCCGGACAGGGACCGAATCCTAGTTCCTACGAGCAGTACTTC.